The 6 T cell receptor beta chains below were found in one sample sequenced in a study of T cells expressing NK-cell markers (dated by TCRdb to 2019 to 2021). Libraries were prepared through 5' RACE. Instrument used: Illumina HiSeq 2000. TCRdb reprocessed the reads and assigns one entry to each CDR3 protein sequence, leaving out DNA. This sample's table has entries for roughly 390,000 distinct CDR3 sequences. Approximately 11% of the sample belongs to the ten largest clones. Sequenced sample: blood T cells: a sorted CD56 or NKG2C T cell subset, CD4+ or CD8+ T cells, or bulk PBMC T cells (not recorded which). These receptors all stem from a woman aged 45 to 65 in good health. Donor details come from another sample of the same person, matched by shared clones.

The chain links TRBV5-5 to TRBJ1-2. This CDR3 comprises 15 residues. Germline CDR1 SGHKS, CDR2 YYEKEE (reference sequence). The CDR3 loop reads CASSLVREANYGYTF.

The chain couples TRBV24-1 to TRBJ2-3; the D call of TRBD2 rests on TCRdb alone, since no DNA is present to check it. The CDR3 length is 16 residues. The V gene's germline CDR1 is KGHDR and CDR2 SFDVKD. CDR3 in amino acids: CATSGTSGYSTDTQYF.

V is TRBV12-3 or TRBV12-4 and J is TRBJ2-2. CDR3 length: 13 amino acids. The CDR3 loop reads CASSWNVPGELFF.

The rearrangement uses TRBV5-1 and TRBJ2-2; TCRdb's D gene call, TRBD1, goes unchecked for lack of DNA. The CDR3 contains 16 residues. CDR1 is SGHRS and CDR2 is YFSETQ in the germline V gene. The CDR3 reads CASSLVGGTGTGELFF.

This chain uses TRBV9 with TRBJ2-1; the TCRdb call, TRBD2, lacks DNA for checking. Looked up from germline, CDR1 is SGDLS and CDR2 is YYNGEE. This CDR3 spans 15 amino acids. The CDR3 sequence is CASSVAGLAGNEQFF.

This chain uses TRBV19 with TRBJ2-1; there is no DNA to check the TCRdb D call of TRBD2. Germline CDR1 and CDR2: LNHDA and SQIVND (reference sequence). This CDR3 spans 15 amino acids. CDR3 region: CASSTPGLGVHEQFF.